Shown below are 20 T cell receptor beta chains from a single sample sequenced in a study of blood T cell repertoires in COVID-19. Profiling relied on immunoSEQ multiplex PCR, and the TCRdb table lists in-frame clones only, not all of them. The profile shows around 320,000 clones, 88% of them singletons. Sequences were obtained from peripheral blood. These receptors came from a woman in her twenties or thirties who had recovered from COVID-19.

V usage is TRBV5-4 and J usage is TRBJ2-3, with a weak D call TRBD2 (5 bases). This CDR3 is built from 15 residues. Between the trimmed V and J ends, which lost 1 base and 0 bases, there was a span of 9 bases. In germline, CDR1 is SGHNT, CDR2 YYREEE (reference sequence). The CDR3 region has the DNA TGTGCCAGCAGCTTGTCGGGGTCTAGCACAGATACGCAGTATTTT. This encodes CASSLSGSSTDTQYF.

This sequence joins TRBV18 and TRBJ2-1; 7 bases line up with TRBD1. The germline V gene has CDR1 KGHSH and CDR2 LQKENI. With 3 bases clipped from V and 5 bases from J, the junction kept 4 bases outside the gene matches. This CDR3 spans 14 amino acids. The CDR3 spells CASSPLGTDNEQFF. The CDR3 DNA sequence: TGTGCCAGCTCACCCCTCGGGACAGACAATGAGCAGTTCTTC.

This chain uses TRBV15 with TRBJ2-1; TRBD1 matches at 8 bases. The ends lost 6 bases at V and 0 bases at J; junction bases unmatched: 4. Germline V lookup: CDR1 LNHNV, CDR2 YYDKDF (reference sequence). CDR3 length: 15 residues. The DNA for the CDR3 is TGTGCCACCAGTCAGGGGGCCAGCTCCTACAATGAGCAGTTCTTC. The encoded protein is CATSQGASSYNEQFF.

The rearrangement joins TRBV9 to TRBJ1-6, with TRBD1 as a possible D gene (6 bases). The CDR3 runs to 15 residues. Trimming left V 4 bases short and J 10 bases short, with 18 bases between. CDR1 and CDR2 from the germline V gene are SGDLS and YYNGEE. This CDR3 reads CASSMTGALGSPLHF. The CDR3, as DNA: TGTGCCAGCAGCATGACAGGTGCCCTAGGCTCACCCCTCCACTTT.

About this clone itself: Other DNA sequences of this sample code for an identical CDR3. The chain joins TRBV5-1 to TRBJ1-2; 9 nucleotides align to TRBD1. CDR3 length: 15 residues. Germline values: CDR1 SGHRS, CDR2 YFSETQ. The ends lost 4 bases at V and 6 bases at J; junction bases unmatched: 10. CDR3 nucleotides: TGCGCCAGCAGCCCCCCGACAGGGGGTGTACATGGCTACACCTTC. Its protein product is CASSPPTGGVHGYTF.

The chain joins TRBV5-1 to TRBJ2-3; 10 nucleotides match TRBD2. V lost 0 bases to trimming and J lost 2 bases; unmatched junction nucleotides: 3. The CDR3 is 16 amino acids. Germline V lookup: CDR1 SGHRS, CDR2 YFSETQ. The CDR3 coding sequence is TGCGCCAGCAGCTTGGAGCGGGGGGGCGTCACAGATACGCAGTATTTT. It yields the protein CASSLERGGVTDTQYF.

The chain couples TRBV28 to TRBJ1-4; maybe TRBD1 (5 bases). Germline values: CDR1 MDHEN, CDR2 SYDVKM. Trimming shortened V by 1 base and J by 4 bases, and 10 bases separated the two germline ends. CDR3 length: 15 amino acids. This CDR3 reads CASSLSAGINEKLFF. DNA of the CDR3: TGTGCCAGCAGTTTATCGGCAGGGATTAATGAAAAACTGTTTTTT.

The chain recombines TRBV28 with TRBJ2-5; a weak D match, TRBD1 (5 bases). Germline V gene data show CDR1 as MDHEN and CDR2 as SYDVKM. The germline V and J ends were trimmed by 5 bases and 5 bases, with 12 bases remaining between them. CDR3 length: 13 amino acids. Here the CDR3 reads CASSLQAGETQYF. Here the CDR3 DNA reads TGTGCCAGCAGTCTACAGGCCGGGGAGACCCAGTACTTC.

This clone occurred a few times. The chain has TRBV28 and TRBJ2-2; D not certain. The CDR3 spans 13 residues. The V gene's germline CDR1 is MDHEN and CDR2 SYDVKM. Trimming removed 2 bases at V and 6 bases at J, with 7 bases between. CDR3 sequence: CASSLIEAGELFF. CDR3 nucleotides: TGTGCCAGCAGTTTAATTGAGGCCGGGGAGCTGTTTTTT.

V usage is TRBV12-3 or TRBV12-4 and J usage is TRBJ1-5, with D perhaps TRBD1 (6 bases). The germline V and J ends were trimmed by 3 bases and 7 bases, with 10 bases remaining between them. The CDR3 has 13 residues. CDR3 sequence: CASSFRGLQPQHF. CDR3 DNA: TGTGCCAGCAGTTTCAGGGGATTACAGCCCCAGCATTTT.

V usage is TRBV11-2 and J usage is TRBJ2-1; D is unresolved. The germline V gene has CDR1 SGHAT and CDR2 FQNNGV. The V and J ends lost 3 bases and 3 bases respectively, with 9 bases between them. The CDR3 sequence is 14 residues long. The CDR3 sequence is CASSLAAVYNEQFF. DNA of the CDR3: TGTGCCAGCAGCTTGGCGGCAGTCTACAATGAGCAGTTCTTC.

V and J are TRBV5-8 and TRBJ2-3, with TRBD2 matching 8 bases. This CDR3 is built from 16 residues. V trimming: 0 bases; J trimming: 0 bases; junction bases outside the gene matches: 3. Germline V gene lookup returns CDR1 SGHTS and CDR2 YDEGEE. The CDR3 reads CASSLGAGGSTDTQYF. The CDR3 DNA is TGTGCCAGCAGCTTGGGGGCGGGGGGAAGCACAGATACGCAGTATTTT.

The chain is built from TRBV19 and TRBJ2-5, with D possibly TRBD1 on 6 matching bases. The germline V and J ends were trimmed by 5 bases and 1 base, with 11 bases remaining between them. This CDR3 spans 14 amino acids. Per germline, CDR1 LNHDA and CDR2 SQIVND (reference sequence). In DNA form, the CDR3 reads TGTGCCAGTAGTTCACAGGGTACCCAAGAGACCCAGTACTTC. This translates into CASSSQGTQETQYF.

The rearrangement links TRBV4-3 to TRBJ2-5, with 7 bases aligning to TRBD2. Germline V gene lookup returns CDR1 LGHNA and CDR2 YSLEER. The CDR3 is 14 amino acids. V shed 1 base, J shed 5 bases, and the junction held 4 bases outside the gene matches. The CDR3 here is CASSQGLAGETQYF. The CDR3 coding sequence is TGCGCCAGCAGCCAAGGACTAGCTGGGGAGACCCAGTACTTC.

This clone was counted a single time. The chain uses TRBV2 and TRBJ2-1, with TRBD2 matching over 11 bases. The V and J ends lost 6 bases and 3 bases, in that order; junction bases with no gene match: 7. The CDR3 has 16 residues. Germline V gene sequence: CDR1 SNHLY, CDR2 FYNNEI. The CDR3 loop reads CASSPAGTSGYNEQFF. CDR3 nucleotide sequence: TGTGCCAGCAGCCCTGCCGGGACTAGCGGCTACAATGAGCAGTTCTTC.

The V gene is TRBV7-2, the J gene TRBJ1-2, with 8 bases identical to TRBD1. Germline V gene lookup returns CDR1 SGHTA and CDR2 FQGNSA. The CDR3 length is 15 residues. Germline trimming cut 1 base from V and 4 bases from J; bases unmatched to any gene: 5. The chain's CDR3 is CASSLERTGRYGYTF. In nucleotides, the CDR3 is TGTGCCAGCAGCTTAGAGCGGACAGGGCGCTATGGCTACACCTTC.

The chain recombines TRBV13 with TRBJ2-7, with D possibly being TRBD2 (6 bases). V gave up 5 bases and J gave up 0 bases, with 11 bases separating them. The CDR3 consists of 14 residues. Looked up from germline, CDR1 is PRHDT and CDR2 is FYEKMQ (reference sequence). This chain's CDR3 is CASSRGLNSYEQYF. The CDR3 bases are TGTGCCAGCAGCCGGGGACTGAACTCCTACGAGCAGTACTTC.

The chain carries TRBV6-4 and TRBJ2-3; tentative D call: TRBD2 (5 bases). The V gene's germline CDR1 is MRHNA and CDR2 SNTAGT. This CDR3 comprises 14 residues. The ends were cut back, 0 bases at V and 4 bases at J, with 8 bases in the middle. In nucleotides, the CDR3 is TGTGCCAGCAGTGACTCGGAGGAGGCAGATACGCAGTATTTT. Translation: CASSDSEEADTQYF.

To note about this clone: The same CDR3 is also encoded by other DNA sequences in this sample. The chain couples TRBV2 to TRBJ1-2; 9 nucleotides line up with TRBD1. The trim removed 4 bases at V and 7 bases at J, leaving 4 bases unmatched. CDR3 length: 13 residues. Germline CDR1 reads SNHLY; CDR2 reads FYNNEI. The CDR3 DNA is TGTGCCAGCAGTGCTGGACAGGGGTTTGGCTACACCTTC. It is translated as CASSAGQGFGYTF.

This chain uses TRBV7-2 with TRBJ1-2, with 7 bases aligning to TRBD1. Losses at the gene ends were 5 bases for V and 4 bases for J; bases not matched to a gene: 7. The CDR3 length is 14 residues. CDR1 is SGHTA and CDR2 is FQGNSA in the germline V gene. The DNA of the CDR3 is TGTGCCAGCAGCCCCGGGGACAGAGTCTATGGCTACACCTTC. Encoded protein: CASSPGDRVYGYTF.